The TCR beta chain described here comes from a study of T-cell memory formation after mild COVID-19. Points from the study as a whole: Researchers report contracting CD4+ clones mostly in CM and EM, with CD8+ clones in EMRA.

Germline V CDR1 and CDR2: SGHTA, FQGNSA. The CDR3 has 14 amino acids. Trimming removed 6 bases from V and 7 bases from J; junction bases left unmatched: 10. 5'RACE with constant-segment primers built TCRalpha and TCRbeta cDNA libraries with UMIs. TCRdb re-analysed the 5' RACE reads in MiXCR, keeping a single row per CDR3 protein. Counted here are roughly 610,000 distinct CDR3 sequences, approximately 15% occurring once; the ten biggest clones make up roughly 7.8%. This clonotype was seen a few times. As yet, its antigen is unknown. Sequenced: PBMCs or a T cell subset sorted from them (not recorded which). The chain recombines TRBV7-2 with TRBJ2-5; 8 nucleotides agree with TRBD1. The TCR was taken from an adult woman who had mild COVID-19 (a few samples of this study predate the infection). Cell type and time point are not known. The CDR3 region is CASRQNRGSSTQYF. DNA of the CDR3: TGTGCCAGCAGACAGAACAGGGGGTCGTCGACCCAGTACTTC.